This passage covers 7 T cell receptor beta chains from one sample sequenced in a study of cytomegalovirus exposure and HLA in healthy donors. Vbeta (60) and Jbeta (13) primers were used in the PCR. Data came from immunoSEQ multiplex PCR; TCRdb stores just in-frame clones and leaves some out. The data show more than 50,000 clones, with 60% to 80% seen just once and under 30% held by the top ten. The specimen was PBMCs. Receptor source: a woman in her 40s in good health and CMV-seropositive.

A single count supports this clone. This sequence joins TRBV7-2 and TRBJ2-7; 8 bases are shared with TRBD1. The germline gives CDR1 SGHTA, CDR2 FQGNSA. The trim removed 1 base at V and 7 bases at J, leaving 3 bases unmatched. This CDR3 contains 13 residues. CDR3: CASSLGQGREQYF. Here the CDR3 DNA reads TGTGCCAGCAGCTTAGGACAGGGGAGGGAGCAGTACTTC.

The V and J genes are TRBV5-4 and TRBJ2-1; D possibly corresponds to TRBD2 (6 bases). Trimming cost V 3 bases and J 10 bases, with 17 bases left between them. In germline, CDR1 is SGHNT, CDR2 YYREEE (reference sequence). This CDR3 is built from 14 residues. The CDR3 loop is CASSWGDTLGEQFF. CDR3 bases: TGTGCCAGCAGCTGGGGGGATACCTTGGGGGAGCAGTTCTTC.

This chain connects TRBV27 to TRBJ1-1; 9 bases line up with TRBD1. Germline V gives CDR1 MNHEY, CDR2 SMNVEV (reference sequence). This CDR3 has 12 amino acids. V shed 7 bases, J shed 10 bases, and the junction held 7 bases outside the gene matches. CDR3 in amino acids: CASNTGGRRAFF. DNA of the CDR3: TGTGCCAGCAATACAGGGGGCAGGAGAGCTTTCTTT.

This chain connects TRBV5-6 to TRBJ1-2, with 8 bases fitting TRBD1. J lost 7 bases, V lost 0 bases, and 8 bases had no gene match. Germline V gene data show CDR1 as SGHDT and CDR2 as YYEEEE. The CDR3 consists of 15 residues. The CDR3 reads CASSLVGQGERGYTF. Here the CDR3 DNA reads TGTGCCAGCAGCTTGGTCGGACAGGGAGAGCGTGGCTACACCTTC.

This sequence joins TRBV11-2 and TRBJ2-7; TRBD1 is a possible D gene (6 bases). The CDR3 consists of 13 residues. CDR1 SGHAT and CDR2 FQNNGV come from the germline V gene. Trimming removed 5 bases from V and 4 bases from J, with 12 bases in between. This chain's CDR3 is CASSTNRVYEQYF. The CDR3 nucleotides read TGTGCCAGCAGCACAAACAGGGTTTACGAGCAGTACTTC.

Note on this clone: A far larger clone is a single base away, which makes a read error likely. The sample contains more than one DNA sequence encoding this CDR3. V is TRBV5-1 and J is TRBJ2-2; the D is unclear. This CDR3 contains 14 residues. From germline, CDR1 is SGHRS and CDR2 YFSETQ. Trimming took off 2 bases at V and 9 bases at J, with 14 bases between the two ends. The CDR3 sequence: CASSLSALNRELFF. CDR3 coding DNA: TGCGCCAGCAGCTTAAGTGCCCTAAATCGGGAGCTGTTTTTT.

This clone was seen just once. The chain combines TRBV7-2 with TRBJ2-2; D is perhaps TRBD2 (5 bases). The germline gives CDR1 SGHTA, CDR2 FQGNSA. With 4 bases removed from V and 4 bases from J, the gap between germline ends came to 19 bases. The CDR3 runs to 17 residues. CDR3 residues: CASSSSPVRAITGELFF. CDR3 nucleotides: TGTGCCAGCAGCTCTTCCCCAGTGCGGGCGATCACCGGGGAGCTGTTTTTT.